The next 16 T cell receptor beta chains were all read from a single sample in a study of T-cell memory formation after mild COVID-19. TCRdb re-analysed the 5' RACE reads in MiXCR, keeping a single row per CDR3 protein. The sample lists a few hundred thousand distinct CDR3 sequences; 25% were seen once. The source material was PBMCs or a T cell subset sorted from them (not recorded which). The source is an adult woman who had mild COVID-19 (a few samples of this study predate the infection). Cell type and time point are not known.

This clonotype was counted a single time. The V gene is TRBV24-1, the J gene TRBJ1-2; 9 bases match TRBD1. Looked up from germline, CDR1 is KGHDR and CDR2 is SFDVKD. J lost 9 bases, V lost 2 bases, and 6 bases had no gene match. This CDR3 is 14 amino acids long. CDR3 loop: CATSDSGTGKSYTF. CDR3 in DNA: TGTGCCACCAGTGATTCCGGGACAGGGAAGAGCTACACCTTC.

The genes are TRBV4-2 and TRBJ1-5; TRBD1 might be the D (6 bases). This CDR3 spans 18 amino acids. The V end lost 4 bases, the J end lost 7 bases, and 26 bases lay between the germline ends. Germline lookup yields CDR1 LGHNA and CDR2 YNFKEQ. The CDR3 nucleotides are TGTGCCAGCAGCCGAATCCCTACAGGGAGGGGGATCGGGCAGCCCCAGCATTTT. Protein sequence: CASSRIPTGRGIGQPQHF.

The genes are TRBV30 and TRBJ2-7, with TRBD1 as a possible D gene (5 bases). Germline-derived CDR1 and CDR2 are GTSNPN and SVGIG (reference sequence). V gave up 2 bases and J gave up 3 bases, with 8 bases separating them. The CDR3 extends over 12 amino acids. The chain's CDR3 is CAWSKQVYEQYF. CDR3 in DNA: TGTGCCTGGAGTAAACAGGTCTACGAGCAGTACTTC.

The chain joins TRBV2 to TRBJ1-5; D is uncertain. Germline CDR1 and CDR2: SNHLY and FYNNEI. There are 14 residues in the CDR3. The V and J ends lost 2 bases and 6 bases respectively, with 11 bases between them. In DNA form, the CDR3 reads TGTGCCAGCAGTGAAAATCCTTCTCTTCAGCCCCAGCATTTT. Protein product: CASSENPSLQPQHF.

The chain recombines TRBV6-1 with TRBJ1-5; D gene unclear. Trimming took 0 bases from V and 1 from J, leaving 13 bases between them. This CDR3 contains 17 residues. Germline V gene sequence: CDR1 MNHNS, CDR2 SASEGT. As DNA, the CDR3 is TGTGCCAGCAGTGAAGCGGGCTATTCTCCGAGCAATCAGCCCCAGCATTTT. It encodes CASSEAGYSPSNQPQHF.

This clonotype was observed a handful of times. The CDR3 DNA sequence: TGTGCCATCCGACAGGGTAGCAATCAGCCCCAGCATTTT. Protein sequence: CAIRQGSNQPQHF. The chain carries TRBV10-3 and TRBJ1-5; 7 positions agree with TRBD1. The V gene's germline CDR1 is ENHRY and CDR2 SYGVKD. The junction had 1 base not matched to a gene; V was cut back by 8 bases and J by 0 bases. This CDR3 region has 13 residues.

This chain connects TRBV15 to TRBJ2-7; D remains ambiguous. This CDR3 region has 12 residues. Trimming took off 10 bases at V and 2 bases at J, with 12 bases between the two ends. CDR1 LNHNV and CDR2 YYDKDF come from the germline V gene (reference sequence). The CDR3 here is CASLSQPYEQYF. CDR3 DNA sequence: TGTGCCAGTCTCTCACAACCCTACGAGCAGTACTTC.

V gene TRBV28 combines with J gene TRBJ2-7; perhaps TRBD1 as D (5 bases). This CDR3 region has 17 residues. Germline CDR1 and CDR2: MDHEN and SYDVKM. V was shortened by 3 bases and J by 0 bases, with 18 bases between the two germline ends. DNA for the CDR3: TGTGCCAGCAGTTTCCCCGATGTCAGGGTTTGCTCCTACGAGCAGTACTTC. The encoded protein is CASSFPDVRVCSYEQYF.

The rearrangement joins TRBV20-1 to TRBJ2-7; 8 positions agree with TRBD2. After removal of 3 bases from V and 5 bases from J, the junction contained 12 bases not matched to a gene. The CDR3 consists of 15 residues. The germline CDR1 and CDR2 sequences are DFQATT and SNEGSKA (reference sequence). CDR3 loop: CSASGGLGTMDEQYF. The CDR3 DNA sequence: TGCAGTGCTAGTGGGGGACTAGGGACCATGGACGAGCAGTACTTC.

This sequence joins TRBV9 and TRBJ1-1; 12 nucleotides agree with TRBD1. Trimming took 0 bases from V and 5 from J; bases not matched to a gene: 5. The germline V gene has CDR1 SGDLS and CDR2 YYNGEE. This CDR3 has 16 residues. In DNA form, the CDR3 reads TGTGCCAGCAGCGTAGGGGGGACAGGGGGCAATACTGAAGCTTTCTTT. This gives the protein CASSVGGTGGNTEAFF.

This clonotype was detected only a few times. The rearrangement links TRBV4-2 to TRBJ2-7, with 7 bases identical to TRBD2. This CDR3 contains 15 residues. Trimming at V came to 3 bases and at J to 3 bases, leaving 8 bases not matched to a gene. Germline CDR1 and CDR2: LGHNA and YNFKEQ. As DNA, the CDR3 is TGTGCCAGCAGCCAGCCCGGGGAGGGATACTACGAGCAGTACTTC. This sequence encodes CASSQPGEGYYEQYF.

The chain joins TRBV5-1 to TRBJ1-2; 9 bases fit TRBD1. The CDR3 covers 16 residues. The trim removed 2 bases at V and 3 bases at J, leaving 8 bases unmatched. Looked up from germline, CDR1 is SGHRS and CDR2 is YFSETQ. The CDR3 protein is CASSLTGGAEDYGYTF. The DNA for the CDR3 is TGCGCCAGCAGCTTAACAGGGGGCGCCGAGGACTATGGCTACACCTTC.

The chain joins TRBV12-3 or TRBV12-4 to TRBJ2-2; D uncertain. This CDR3 is built from 13 residues. Trimming left V 6 bases short and J 7 bases short, with 12 bases between. The CDR3 bases are TGTGCCAGCAGCCTATTCAATGGCGGGGAGCTGTTTTTT. This codes for CASSLFNGGELFF.

This clonotype was detected ten times or more. The V gene is TRBV4-3, the J gene TRBJ1-5; perhaps TRBD1 as D (6 bases). Trimming left V 0 bases short and J 3 bases short, with 9 bases between. This CDR3 has 15 residues. Germline loops: CDR1 LGHNA, CDR2 YSLEER. DNA of the CDR3: TGCGCCAGCAGCCAAGAGCAGGGGAACAATCAGCCCCAGCATTTT. It codes for CASSQEQGNNQPQHF.

This clonotype was observed a handful of times. The V and J genes are TRBV12-3 or TRBV12-4 and TRBJ1-1; 8 bases map to TRBD1. The J segment lost 3 bases and the V segment lost 6 bases, leaving 6 bases of the junction unmatched. CDR3 length: 14 residues. CDR3 coding DNA: TGTGCCAGCAGCCGGGGACAGGTGGACACTGAAGCTTTCTTT. Its protein is CASSRGQVDTEAFF.

The chain employs TRBV9 and TRBJ1-1; 8 bases align to TRBD1. The CDR3 is made up of 16 amino acids. Germline V CDR1 and CDR2: SGDLS, YYNGEE. After removal of 4 bases from V and 0 bases from J, the junction contained 8 bases not matched to a gene. The CDR3: CASSPGTGPLNTEAFF. CDR3 DNA sequence: TGTGCCAGCAGCCCCGGGACAGGACCTTTGAACACTGAAGCTTTCTTT.